The 31 T cell receptor beta chains presented below share a single source sample, sequenced in a study of blood T cell repertoires in COVID-19. The table came from immunoSEQ multiplex PCR; TCRdb's copy has only in-frame clones and leaves some out. Of under 150,000 clones detected, under 85% appear once; the ten largest clones hold 18%. The sequencing sample was made of PBMCs or T cells enriched from blood (not recorded which). These TCRs come from a man between 25 and 39 years old who had recovered from COVID-19.

V is TRBV2 and J is TRBJ1-3; D gene uncertain. The ends were cut back, 4 bases at V and 3 bases at J, with 7 bases in the middle. Germline V gene data show CDR1 as SNHLY and CDR2 as FYNNEI. The CDR3 spans 13 residues. CDR3 coding DNA: TGTGCCAGCAGTGGGACTTTTGGAAACACCATATATTTT. Protein product: CASSGTFGNTIYF.

This rearrangement joins TRBV21-1 to TRBJ2-1; TRBD2 reflects the table's D call only, with no check against the DNA. TRBV21-1 is classified as a pseudogene. This CDR3 region has 13 residues. CDR3 nucleotides: TGTGCCAGCAGCAATCCGGGGGGAGATGAGCAGTTCTTC. Residues: CASSNPGGDEQFF.

This clone was counted a single time. The V and J genes are TRBV7-6 and TRBJ2-5, with a weak D call TRBD1 (5 bases). The CDR3 is 16 amino acids. Trimming cost V 5 bases and J 3 bases, with 19 bases left between them. Per germline, CDR1 SGHVS and CDR2 FNYEAQ. CDR3 nucleotide sequence: TGTGCCAGCAGCCCCAGAAGCCAGGGAAGAAAAGAGACCCAGTACTTC. It specifies CASSPRSQGRKETQYF.

This rearrangement joins TRBV12-3 or TRBV12-4 to TRBJ2-7; no definite D call. The germline V and J ends were trimmed by 6 bases and 4 bases, with 10 bases remaining between them. The CDR3 loop spans 12 amino acids. The CDR3: CASSLEHYEQYF. CDR3 coding DNA: TGTGCCAGCAGCCTAGAACATTACGAGCAGTACTTC.

The count of this clone is one. V is TRBV11-2 and J is TRBJ2-2; tentative D call: TRBD1 (5 bases). The CDR3 is 13 amino acids. Trimming cost V 5 bases and J 6 bases, with 10 bases left between them. Germline V gene lookup returns CDR1 SGHAT and CDR2 FQNNGV. The CDR3: CASSLARAGELFF. Written as DNA, the CDR3 is TGTGCCAGCAGCCTCGCCAGGGCCGGGGAGCTGTTTTTT.

This sequence joins TRBV5-6 and TRBJ1-2, with 12 bases that match TRBD1. V lost 0 bases to trimming and J lost 2 bases; unmatched junction nucleotides: 2. Germline CDR1 reads SGHDT; CDR2 reads YYEEEE. The CDR3 length is 16 residues. The chain's CDR3 is CASSLGDRGRNYGYTF. The CDR3 nucleotides read TGTGCCAGCAGCTTGGGGGACAGGGGGCGAAACTATGGCTACACCTTC.

The chain is built from TRBV7-9 and TRBJ1-1; a possible D gene is TRBD1 (5 bases). Trimming took 5 bases from V and 6 from J, leaving 16 bases between them. Germline CDR1 SEHNR, CDR2 FQNEAQ (reference sequence). The CDR3 consists of 14 residues. The CDR3 spells CASSPSTERAEAFF. The CDR3 nucleotides are TGTGCCAGCAGCCCTTCGACAGAACGCGCTGAAGCTTTCTTT.

This clone was observed a few times. This chain links TRBV25-1 with TRBJ2-2, with 10 bases fitting TRBD1. Germline V lookup: CDR1 MGHDK, CDR2 SYGVNS. The length of the CDR3 is 15 residues. V shed 3 bases and J 3 bases; nucleotides not matched to a gene: 1. In DNA form, the CDR3 reads TGTGCCAGCAGTGAGGGGACAGGGGACACCGGGGAGCTGTTTTTT. The encoded protein is CASSEGTGDTGELFF.

V and J are TRBV6-1 and TRBJ1-5; 7 bases match TRBD1. The CDR3 is 17 amino acids. The V gene end was trimmed by 6 bases and the J gene end by 6 bases; junction bases not matched to a gene: 17. Germline lookup yields CDR1 MNHNS and CDR2 SASEGT. CDR3 loop: CASSESPFHRGGQPQHF. CDR3 DNA: TGTGCCAGCAGCGAATCCCCATTTCACAGGGGTGGTCAGCCCCAGCATTTT.

In this sample, this clone turned up once. The chain has TRBV19 and TRBJ2-3; no reliable D call. The CDR3 has 15 amino acids. V lost 6 bases and J 0 bases, leaving 13 bases between the germline ends. The germline V gene encodes CDR1 LNHDA and CDR2 SQIVND (reference sequence). The CDR3 protein is CASRETLPSTDTQYF. As DNA, the CDR3 is TGTGCCAGTAGGGAGACTTTACCTAGCACAGATACGCAGTATTTT. Looking up the rest from reference TRBV19 and TRBJ2-3 gives the full variable domain: DGGITQSPKYLFRKEGQNVTLSCEQNLNHDAMYWYRQDPGQGLRLIYYSQIVNDFQKGDIAEGYSVSREKKESFPLTVTSAQKNPTAFYLCASRETLPSTDTQYFGPGTRLTVL.

CDR3 nucleotides: TGTGCCAGCAGCTTCCCTGGTGTCTCGGGGGATGAGCAGTTCTTC. Translated: CASSFPGVSGDEQFF. The J gene is TRBJ2-1, the V gene TRBV9; a possible D gene is TRBD2 (6 bases). V was shortened by 4 bases and J by 8 bases, with 19 bases between the two germline ends. This CDR3 has 15 residues. Germline V gene sequence: CDR1 SGDLS, CDR2 YYNGEE.

The rearrangement joins TRBV11-2 to TRBJ2-7; D is perhaps TRBD2 (5 bases). Germline V CDR1 and CDR2: SGHAT, FQNNGV. Between the trimmed V and J ends, which lost 0 bases and 3 bases, there was a span of 6 bases. This CDR3 region has 13 residues. CDR3 protein: CASSLDSGYEQYF. The DNA for the CDR3 is TGTGCCAGCAGCTTAGACAGCGGCTACGAGCAGTACTTC.

The chain carries TRBV5-4 and TRBJ2-3, with D possibly matching TRBD2 (6 bases). V lost 3 bases and J 6 bases, leaving 11 bases between the germline ends. This CDR3 comprises 13 residues. CDR1 SGHNT and CDR2 YYREEE come from the germline V gene (reference sequence). CDR3 DNA sequence: TGTGCCAGCAGCTCCGGGACTCCGGATACGCAGTATTTT. Its protein product is CASSSGTPDTQYF.

CDR3 region: CASSERVNPGRNQPQHF. The CDR3, as DNA: TGTGCCAGCAGTGAGCGGGTCAACCCCGGGAGGAATCAGCCCCAGCATTTT. The chain couples TRBV2 to TRBJ1-5; no clear D gene. Trimming cost V 3 bases and J 4 bases, with 19 bases left between them. Per the germline V gene, CDR1 is SNHLY and CDR2 is FYNNEI. This CDR3 has 17 residues.

This clone occurred once. The chain employs TRBV12-5 and TRBJ1-5; D gene ambiguous. This CDR3 is 15 amino acids long. Trimming pared 6 bases from V and 4 bases from J, leaving 16 bases between. Germline CDR1 LGHNT, CDR2 FRNRAP. Here the CDR3 reads CASGGGRRGNQPQHF. CDR3 coding DNA: TGTGCTAGTGGGGGAGGAAGGAGAGGGAATCAGCCCCAGCATTTT.

The chain uses TRBV14 and TRBJ2-1; 7 nucleotides match TRBD2. The CDR3 has 15 amino acids. The trim removed 4 bases at V and 4 bases at J, leaving 7 bases unmatched. Germline CDR1 and CDR2: SGHDN and FVKESK. The chain's CDR3 is CASSRSPGGYNEQFF. In nucleotides, the CDR3 is TGTGCCAGCAGCCGAAGCCCGGGAGGATACAATGAGCAGTTCTTC.

The V gene is TRBV6-5, the J gene TRBJ1-1; D unclear. The germline gives CDR1 MNHEY, CDR2 SVGAGI. This CDR3 spans 12 amino acids. V was cut by 6 bases and J by 10 bases, with 15 bases left in between. The CDR3 bases are TGTGCCAGCAGGACCGGGGAATACAGAGCTTTCTTT. Translating it yields CASRTGEYRAFF.

V gene TRBV29-1 combines with J gene TRBJ1-1, with D tentatively TRBD1 (6 bases). Trimming removed 6 bases from V and 1 base from J, with 9 bases in between. This CDR3 is 12 amino acids long. Germline values: CDR1 SQVTM, CDR2 ANQGSEA. The DNA of the CDR3 is TGCAGCGTCGGACAGCCGAACACTGAAGCTTTCTTT. Residues: CSVGQPNTEAFF.

This chain uses TRBV25-1 with TRBJ1-1; a possible D gene is TRBD1 (5 bases). With 7 bases removed from V and 4 bases from J, the gap between germline ends came to 13 bases. CDR1 is MGHDK, CDR2 SYGVNS, per germline. The CDR3 totals 13 residues. CDR3 loop: CASKGTGGTEAFF. CDR3 nucleotides: TGTGCCAGCAAAGGGACCGGGGGCACTGAAGCTTTCTTT. The full variable domain, its missing parts supplied by reference TRBV25-1 and TRBJ1-1, is EADIYQTPRYLVIGTGKKITLECSQTMGHDKMYWYQQDPGMELHLIHYSYGVNSTEKGDLSSESTVSRIRTEHFPLTLESARPSHTSQYLCASKGTGGTEAFFGQGTRLTVV.

V and J are TRBV7-8 and TRBJ1-4; a weak D match, TRBD1 (6 bases). V was clipped by 5 bases and J by 8 bases, with 21 bases between them. The CDR3 consists of 16 residues. Germline CDR1 is SGHVS and CDR2 is FQNEAQ. The CDR3 bases are TGTGCCAGCAGCCTCGCACGTACAGGGTTATACGAAAAACTGTTTTTT. Protein: CASSLARTGLYEKLFF.

J is TRBJ2-2 and V is TRBV7-8; no clear D. This CDR3 has 16 residues. Trimming shortened V by 0 bases and J by 0 bases, and 8 bases separated the two germline ends. Per germline, CDR1 SGHVS and CDR2 FQNEAQ. CDR3 amino acids: CASSLANRANTGELFF. CDR3 nucleotide sequence: TGTGCCAGCAGCTTAGCGAACAGAGCGAACACCGGGGAGCTGTTTTTT.

This clone came up a few times. V usage is TRBV11-3 and J usage is TRBJ2-3; TRBD2 is a possible D gene (7 bases). This CDR3 comprises 15 residues. V was shortened by 3 bases and J by 2 bases, with 12 bases between the two germline ends. Germline V gene data show CDR1 as SGHNT and CDR2 as YENEEA. The CDR3 protein is CASSLGGQHTDTQYF. The CDR3 nucleotides are TGTGCCAGCAGCTTGGGGGGGCAGCACACAGATACGCAGTATTTT.

Details on this clone: Different DNA sequences within this sample yield the same CDR3. The CDR3 DNA follows: TGTGCCAGCAGCCCAGGACTGCAAGAGACCCAGTACTTC. Amino acids: CASSPGLQETQYF. The V call is TRBV3-1 (or the pseudogene TRBV3-2), the J call TRBJ2-5; the D gene is possibly TRBD2 (5 bases). The CDR3 runs 13 residues. Trimming removed 4 bases at V and 2 bases at J, with 8 bases between. CDR1 and CDR2 (germline): LGHDT, YNNKEL (reference sequence).

The chain carries TRBV12-3 or TRBV12-4 and TRBJ1-2, with D unresolved. V gave up 1 base and J gave up 6 bases, with 9 bases separating them. This CDR3 is built from 13 residues. The CDR3 here is CASSLGQSNGYTF. The CDR3 DNA follows: TGTGCCAGCAGTTTAGGGCAGTCCAATGGCTACACCTTC.

The genes are TRBV29-1 and TRBJ2-7; 7 bases map to TRBD1. The germline V gene encodes CDR1 SQVTM and CDR2 ANQGSEA. With 6 bases clipped from V and 2 bases from J, the junction kept 7 bases outside the gene matches. CDR3 length equals 13 residues. The CDR3 region is CSVSPGTAYEQYF. The CDR3 region has the DNA TGCAGCGTATCACCCGGGACAGCCTACGAGCAGTACTTC.

V is TRBV11-3 and J is TRBJ2-3, with 7 bases fitting TRBD2. Unmatched junction bases numbered 3, after V lost 5 bases and J lost 7 bases. Per the germline V gene, CDR1 is SGHNT and CDR2 is YENEEA. The CDR3 length is 12 residues. The CDR3: CASSGSGNTQYF. The CDR3 coding sequence is TGTGCCAGCAGCGGGAGCGGGAATACGCAGTATTTT.

The chain links TRBV15 to TRBJ1-2, with a possible D match to TRBD1 (6 bases). Germline loops: CDR1 LNHNV, CDR2 YYDKDF (reference sequence). The CDR3 covers 15 residues. V was trimmed by 3 bases and J by 0 bases, leaving 11 bases between them. The CDR3, as DNA: TGTGCCACCAGCAGTCGAAACAGGGCTAACTATGGCTACACCTTC. Its translation: CATSSRNRANYGYTF.

V usage is TRBV3-1 (or the pseudogene TRBV3-2) and J usage is TRBJ1-2; D remains unclear. With 4 bases removed from V and 2 bases from J, the gap between germline ends came to 14 bases. Germline lookup yields CDR1 LGHDT and CDR2 YNNKEL (reference sequence). This CDR3 contains 15 residues. DNA of the CDR3: TGTGCCAGCAGCCCTGCAGCGGCCACGAACTATGGCTACACCTTC. This gives the protein CASSPAAATNYGYTF.

The gene calls are TRBV2 and TRBJ2-7, with D hard to call. Trimming stripped 6 bases from V and 3 bases from J, with 6 bases between. Germline lookup yields CDR1 SNHLY and CDR2 FYNNEI. The CDR3 runs 11 residues. The CDR3 coding sequence is TGTGCCAGCAGAGCGTACTACGAGCAGTACTTC. Amino acid sequence: CASRAYYEQYF. Full variable domain (rest looked up from reference TRBV2 and TRBJ2-7): EPEVTQTPSHQVTQMGQEVILRCVPISNHLYFYWYRQILGQKVEFLVSFYNNEISEKSEIFDDQFSVERPDGSNFTLKIRSTKLEDSAMYFCASRAYYEQYFGPGTRLTVT.

The chain recombines TRBV4-1 with TRBJ1-4; D remains ambiguous. The CDR3 extends over 15 amino acids. V lost 5 bases, J lost 8 bases, and 18 bases lay in between. CDR1 and CDR2 (germline): MGHRA, YSYEKL. CDR3 protein: CASSIGRLAGEKLFF. CDR3 DNA: TGCGCCAGCAGCATCGGAAGGTTGGCGGGCGAAAAACTGTTTTTT.

In this sample, this clone turned up a few times. J is TRBJ1-3 and V is TRBV4-1, with unresolved D. V shed 1 base and J shed 0 bases, with 7 bases lying between them. Germline CDR1 is MGHRA and CDR2 is YSYEKL. This CDR3 has 15 residues. The CDR3 DNA is TGCGCCAGCAGCCAAGGGCTCCTCTCTGGAAACACCATATATTTT. Translation gives CASSQGLLSGNTIYF.